The clone carrying this TCR beta chain appeared many times. Its antigen is not known. The source of the sample is a study of T cells in Graves' hyperthyroidism and ophthalmopathy. PBMCs were collected from a 10 ml volume of fresh peripheral blood. General observations from the study: Expanded thyroid clonotypes (above 0.001) were mostly also found in blood.

CDR3 size: 16 residues. The germline V and J ends were trimmed by 5 bases and 1 base, with 15 bases remaining between them. Germline CDR1 and CDR2: SGHAT and FQNNGV. There were TCR beta CDR3 regions amplified from RNA transcripts. First-round RT-PCR targeting the TCR CDR3 was performed with the HTBI primer set. MiXCR was run by TCRdb on the multiplex PCR reads, yielding one entry per CDR3 protein. The table lists around 350,000 distinct CDR3 sequences, under 20% of them singletons. The receptor comes from a woman under 30 with Graves' hyperthyroidism. The chain carries TRBV11-2 and TRBJ1-3, with a tentative D call TRBD1 (5 bases). Sequenced sample: blood. The CDR3 nucleotides are TGTGCCAGCAGCGCCTGGGGGGGGGGATCTGGAAACACCATATATTTT. The encoded protein is CASSAWGGGSGNTIYF.